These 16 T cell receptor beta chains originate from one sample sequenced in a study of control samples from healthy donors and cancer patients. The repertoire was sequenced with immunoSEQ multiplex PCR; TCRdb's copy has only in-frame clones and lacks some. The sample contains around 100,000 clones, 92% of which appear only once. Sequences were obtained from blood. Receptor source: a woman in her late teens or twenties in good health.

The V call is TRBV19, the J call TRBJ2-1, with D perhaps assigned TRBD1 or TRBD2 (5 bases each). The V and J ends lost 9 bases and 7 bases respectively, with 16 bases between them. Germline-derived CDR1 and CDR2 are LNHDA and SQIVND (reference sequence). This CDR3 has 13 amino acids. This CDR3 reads CASRGTPYNEQFF. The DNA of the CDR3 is TGTGCCAGCCGAGGGACCCCTTATAATGAGCAGTTCTTC.

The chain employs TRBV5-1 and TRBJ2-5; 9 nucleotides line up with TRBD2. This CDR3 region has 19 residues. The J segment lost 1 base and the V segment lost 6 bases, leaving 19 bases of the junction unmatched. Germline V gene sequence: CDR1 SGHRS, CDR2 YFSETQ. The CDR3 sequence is CASKPIPEGGRVLQETQYF. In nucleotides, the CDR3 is TGCGCCAGCAAGCCGATCCCGGAGGGCGGGAGGGTTCTCCAAGAGACCCAGTACTTC.

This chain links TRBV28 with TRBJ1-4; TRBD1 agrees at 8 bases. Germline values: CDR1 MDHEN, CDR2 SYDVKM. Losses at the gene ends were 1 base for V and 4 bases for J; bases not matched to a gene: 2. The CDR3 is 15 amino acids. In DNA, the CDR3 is TGTGCCAGCAGTTTATCTGACAGGGGTAATGAAAAACTGTTTTTT. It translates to CASSLSDRGNEKLFF.

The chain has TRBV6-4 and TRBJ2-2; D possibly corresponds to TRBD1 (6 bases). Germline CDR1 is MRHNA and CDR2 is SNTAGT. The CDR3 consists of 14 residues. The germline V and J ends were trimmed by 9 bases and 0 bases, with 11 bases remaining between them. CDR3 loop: CASLGHTNTGELFF. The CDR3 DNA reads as TGTGCCAGTTTGGGACACACGAACACCGGGGAGCTGTTTTTT.

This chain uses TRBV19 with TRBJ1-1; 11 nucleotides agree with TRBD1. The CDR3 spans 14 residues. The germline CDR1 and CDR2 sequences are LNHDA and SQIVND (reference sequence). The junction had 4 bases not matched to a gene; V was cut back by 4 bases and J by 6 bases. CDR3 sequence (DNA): TGTGCCAGTAGTACTAGGACAGGGGGCTCTGAAGCTTTCTTT. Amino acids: CASSTRTGGSEAFF.

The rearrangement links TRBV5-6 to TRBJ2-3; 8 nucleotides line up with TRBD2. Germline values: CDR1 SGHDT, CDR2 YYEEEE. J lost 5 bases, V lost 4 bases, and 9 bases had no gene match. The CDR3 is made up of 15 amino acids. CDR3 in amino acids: CASSHRGAGEDTQYF. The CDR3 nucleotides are TGTGCCAGCAGCCATCGGGGAGCGGGAGAAGATACGCAGTATTTT.

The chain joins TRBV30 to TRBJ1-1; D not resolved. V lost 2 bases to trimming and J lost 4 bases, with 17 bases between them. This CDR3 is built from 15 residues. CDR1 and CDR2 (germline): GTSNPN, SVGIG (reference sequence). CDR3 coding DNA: TGTGCCTGGAGTCAAGGCCTAGGTCCTGGCACTGAAGCTTTCTTT. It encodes CAWSQGLGPGTEAFF.

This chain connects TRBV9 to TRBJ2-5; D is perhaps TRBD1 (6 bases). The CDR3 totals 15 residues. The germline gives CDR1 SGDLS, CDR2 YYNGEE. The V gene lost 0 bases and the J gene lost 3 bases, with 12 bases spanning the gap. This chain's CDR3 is CASSVGWDTEETQYF. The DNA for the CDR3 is TGTGCCAGCAGCGTAGGGTGGGACACCGAAGAGACCCAGTACTTC.

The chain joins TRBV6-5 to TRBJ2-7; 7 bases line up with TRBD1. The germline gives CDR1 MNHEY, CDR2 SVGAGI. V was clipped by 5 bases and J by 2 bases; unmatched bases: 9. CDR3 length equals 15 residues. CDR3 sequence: CASSPGQLPTYEQYF. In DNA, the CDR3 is TGTGCCAGCAGTCCGGGACAGTTGCCCACCTACGAGCAGTACTTC.

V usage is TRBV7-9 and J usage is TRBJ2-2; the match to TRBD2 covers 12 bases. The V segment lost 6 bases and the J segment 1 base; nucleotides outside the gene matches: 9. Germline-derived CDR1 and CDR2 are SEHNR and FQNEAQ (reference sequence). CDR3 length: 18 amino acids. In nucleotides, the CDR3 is TGTGCCAGCAGGACTAGCGGGGGCCCCATAGGGAACACCGGGGAGCTGTTTTTT. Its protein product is CASRTSGGPIGNTGELFF.

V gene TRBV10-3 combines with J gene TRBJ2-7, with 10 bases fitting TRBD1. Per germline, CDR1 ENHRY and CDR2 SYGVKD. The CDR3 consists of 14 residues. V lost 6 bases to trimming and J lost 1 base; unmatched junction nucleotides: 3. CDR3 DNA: TGTGCCATCAGGGGGACAGGGGCATCCTACGAGCAGTACTTC. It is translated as CAIRGTGASYEQYF.

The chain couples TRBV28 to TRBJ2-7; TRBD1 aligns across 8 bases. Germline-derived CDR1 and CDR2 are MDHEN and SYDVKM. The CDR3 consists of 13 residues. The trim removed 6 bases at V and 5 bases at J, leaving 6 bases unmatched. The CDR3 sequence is CASRGTGRHEQYF. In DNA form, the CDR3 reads TGTGCCAGCAGGGGGACAGGAAGGCACGAGCAGTACTTC.

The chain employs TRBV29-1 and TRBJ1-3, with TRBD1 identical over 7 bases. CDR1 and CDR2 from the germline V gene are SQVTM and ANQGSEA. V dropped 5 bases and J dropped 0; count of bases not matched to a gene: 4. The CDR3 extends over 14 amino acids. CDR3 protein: CSVHRTGSGNTIYF. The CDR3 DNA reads TGCAGCGTTCACAGGACAGGCTCTGGAAACACCATATATTTT.

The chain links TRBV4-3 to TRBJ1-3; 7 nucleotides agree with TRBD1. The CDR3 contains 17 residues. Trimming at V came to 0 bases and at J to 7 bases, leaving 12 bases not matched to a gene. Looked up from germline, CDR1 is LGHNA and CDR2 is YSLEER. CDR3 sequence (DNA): TGCGCCAGCAGCCAAGATCACGGGACAGAATCTAGGAACACCATATATTTT. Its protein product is CASSQDHGTESRNTIYF.

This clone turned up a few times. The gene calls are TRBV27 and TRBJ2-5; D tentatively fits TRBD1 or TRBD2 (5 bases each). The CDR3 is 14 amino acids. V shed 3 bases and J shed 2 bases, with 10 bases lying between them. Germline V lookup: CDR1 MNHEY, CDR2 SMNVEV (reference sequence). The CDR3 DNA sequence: TGTGCCAGCAGTTTGAGGGGCAGTCAAGAGACCCAGTACTTC. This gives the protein CASSLRGSQETQYF.

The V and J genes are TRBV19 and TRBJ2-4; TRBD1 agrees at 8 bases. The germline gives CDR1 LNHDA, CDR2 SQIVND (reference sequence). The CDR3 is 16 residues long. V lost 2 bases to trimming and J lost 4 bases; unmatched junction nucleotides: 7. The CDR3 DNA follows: TGTGCCAGTAGTATATTCACAGGGGGTCAGAAAAACATTCAGTACTTC. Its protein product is CASSIFTGGQKNIQYF.